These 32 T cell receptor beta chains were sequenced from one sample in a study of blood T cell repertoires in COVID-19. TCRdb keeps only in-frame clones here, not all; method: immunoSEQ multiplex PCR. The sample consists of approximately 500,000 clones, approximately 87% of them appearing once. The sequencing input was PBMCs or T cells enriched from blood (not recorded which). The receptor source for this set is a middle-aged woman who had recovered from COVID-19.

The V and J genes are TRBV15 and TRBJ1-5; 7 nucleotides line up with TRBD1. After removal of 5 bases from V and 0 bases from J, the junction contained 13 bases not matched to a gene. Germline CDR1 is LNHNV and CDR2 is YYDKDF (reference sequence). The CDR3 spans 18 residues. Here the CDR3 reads CATSGGRTGKYSNQPQHF. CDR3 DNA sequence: TGTGCCACCAGCGGGGGGAGGACAGGAAAGTATAGCAATCAGCCCCAGCATTTT.

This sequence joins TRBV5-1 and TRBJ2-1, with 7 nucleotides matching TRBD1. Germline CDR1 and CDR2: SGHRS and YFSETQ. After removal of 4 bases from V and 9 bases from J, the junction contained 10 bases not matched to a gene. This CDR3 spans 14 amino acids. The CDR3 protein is CASSRGDSLPEQFF. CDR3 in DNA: TGCGCCAGCAGCCGTGGGGACAGCCTCCCTGAGCAGTTCTTC.

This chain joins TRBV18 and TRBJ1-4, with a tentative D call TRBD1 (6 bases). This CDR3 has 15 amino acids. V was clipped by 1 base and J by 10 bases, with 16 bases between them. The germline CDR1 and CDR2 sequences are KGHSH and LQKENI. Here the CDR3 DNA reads TGTGCCAGCTCACCACGAGGGACATTCGATGCAAAACTGTTTTTT. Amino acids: CASSPRGTFDAKLFF.

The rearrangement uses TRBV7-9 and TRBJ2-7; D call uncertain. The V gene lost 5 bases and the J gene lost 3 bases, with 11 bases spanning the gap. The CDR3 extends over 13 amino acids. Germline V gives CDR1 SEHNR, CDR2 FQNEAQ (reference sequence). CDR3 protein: CASSPIENYEQYF. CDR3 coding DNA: TGTGCCAGCAGCCCGATAGAGAACTACGAGCAGTACTTC. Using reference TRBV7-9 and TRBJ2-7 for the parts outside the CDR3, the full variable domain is DTGVSQNPRHKITKRGQNVTFRCDPISEHNRLYWYRQTLGQGPEFLTYFQNEAQLEKSRLLSDRFSAERPKGSFSTLEIQRTEQGDSAMYLCASSPIENYEQYFGPGTRLTVT.

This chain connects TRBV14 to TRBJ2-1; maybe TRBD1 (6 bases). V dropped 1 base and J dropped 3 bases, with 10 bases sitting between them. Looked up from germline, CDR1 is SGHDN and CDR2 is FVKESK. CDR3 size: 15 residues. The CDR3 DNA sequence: TGTGCCAGCAGCCAAGGAGGGGGAGACTACAATGAGCAGTTCTTC. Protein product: CASSQGGGDYNEQFF.

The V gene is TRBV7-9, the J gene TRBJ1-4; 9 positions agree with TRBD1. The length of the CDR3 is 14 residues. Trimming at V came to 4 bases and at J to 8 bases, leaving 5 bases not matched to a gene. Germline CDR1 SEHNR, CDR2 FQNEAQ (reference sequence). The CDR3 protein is CASSSGQGREKLFF. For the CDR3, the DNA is TGTGCCAGCAGCTCCGGACAGGGGCGGGAAAAACTGTTTTTT.

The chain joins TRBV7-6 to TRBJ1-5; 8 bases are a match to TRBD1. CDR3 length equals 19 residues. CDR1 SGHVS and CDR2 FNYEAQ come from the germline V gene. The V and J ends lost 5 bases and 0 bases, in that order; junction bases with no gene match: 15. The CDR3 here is CASSVEVAGGSYSNQPQHF. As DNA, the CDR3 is TGTGCCAGCAGCGTGGAGGTGGCAGGGGGCTCCTATAGCAATCAGCCCCAGCATTTT.

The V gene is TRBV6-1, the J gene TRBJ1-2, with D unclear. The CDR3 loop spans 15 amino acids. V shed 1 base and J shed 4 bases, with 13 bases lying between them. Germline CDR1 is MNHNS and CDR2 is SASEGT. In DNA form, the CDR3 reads TGTGCCAGCAGTGAAGTTTGGGCTCCCTCCTATGGCTACACCTTC. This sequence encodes CASSEVWAPSYGYTF.

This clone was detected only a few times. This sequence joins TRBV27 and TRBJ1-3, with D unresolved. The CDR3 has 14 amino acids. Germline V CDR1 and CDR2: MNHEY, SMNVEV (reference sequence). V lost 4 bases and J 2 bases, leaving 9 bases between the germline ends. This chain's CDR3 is CASSSYPAGNTIYF. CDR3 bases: TGTGCCAGCAGTTCTTATCCGGCTGGAAACACCATATATTTT.

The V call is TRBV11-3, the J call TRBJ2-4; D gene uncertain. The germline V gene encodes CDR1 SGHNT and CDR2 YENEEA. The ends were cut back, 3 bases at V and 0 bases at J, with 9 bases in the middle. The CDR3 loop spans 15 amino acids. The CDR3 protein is CASSFYGKAKNIQYF. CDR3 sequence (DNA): TGTGCCAGCAGCTTTTACGGTAAAGCCAAAAACATTCAGTACTTC.

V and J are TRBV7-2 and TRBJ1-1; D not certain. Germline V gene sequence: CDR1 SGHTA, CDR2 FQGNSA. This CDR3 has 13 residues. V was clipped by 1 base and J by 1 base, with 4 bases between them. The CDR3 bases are TGTGCCAGCAGCTTAGAGCCGAACACTGAAGCTTTCTTT. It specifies CASSLEPNTEAFF.

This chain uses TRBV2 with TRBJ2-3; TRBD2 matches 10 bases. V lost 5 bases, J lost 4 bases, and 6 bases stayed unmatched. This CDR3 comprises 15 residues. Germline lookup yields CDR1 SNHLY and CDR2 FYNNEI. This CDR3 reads CASSILAGVADTQYF. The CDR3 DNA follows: TGTGCCAGCAGTATCCTAGCGGGAGTTGCAGATACGCAGTATTTT.

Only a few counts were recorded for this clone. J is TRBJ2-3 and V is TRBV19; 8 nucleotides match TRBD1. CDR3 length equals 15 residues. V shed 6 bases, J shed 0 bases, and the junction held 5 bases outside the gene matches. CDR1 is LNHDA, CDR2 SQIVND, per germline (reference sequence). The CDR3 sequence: CASRKGQGSTDTQYF. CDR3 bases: TGTGCCAGTAGAAAAGGACAGGGTAGCACAGATACGCAGTATTTT.

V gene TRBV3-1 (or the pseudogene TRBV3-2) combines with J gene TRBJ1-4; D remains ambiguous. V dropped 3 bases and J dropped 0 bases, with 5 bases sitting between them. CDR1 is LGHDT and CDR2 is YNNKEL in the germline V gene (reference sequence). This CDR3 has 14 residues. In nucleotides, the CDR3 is TGTGCCAGCAGCCATCAGGCAACTAATGAAAAACTGTTTTTT. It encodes CASSHQATNEKLFF.

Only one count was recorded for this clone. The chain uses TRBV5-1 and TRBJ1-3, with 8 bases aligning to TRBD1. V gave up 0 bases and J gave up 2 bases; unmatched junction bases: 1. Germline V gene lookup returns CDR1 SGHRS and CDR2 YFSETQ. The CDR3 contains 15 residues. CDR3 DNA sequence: TGCGCCAGCAGCTTGGACAGGGGGGCTGGAAACACCATATATTTT. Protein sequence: CASSLDRGAGNTIYF.

CDR3 sequence reads: CASSFSSSGVGDTQYF. The CDR3 DNA reads TGTGCCAGCAGCTTTTCGTCTAGCGGGGTGGGAGATACGCAGTATTTT. V gene TRBV7-8 combines with J gene TRBJ2-3; 9 nucleotides match TRBD2. Losses at the gene ends were 3 bases for V and 5 bases for J; bases not matched to a gene: 9. The CDR3 runs 16 residues. In germline, CDR1 is SGHVS, CDR2 FQNEAQ. Full variable domain (outside the CDR3, taken from reference TRBV7-8 and TRBJ2-3): GAGVSQSPRYKVAKRGQDVALRCDPISGHVSLFWYQQALGQGPEFLTYFQNEAQLDKSGLPSDRFFAERPEGSVSTLKIQRTQQEDSAVYLCASSFSSSGVGDTQYFGPGTRLTVL.

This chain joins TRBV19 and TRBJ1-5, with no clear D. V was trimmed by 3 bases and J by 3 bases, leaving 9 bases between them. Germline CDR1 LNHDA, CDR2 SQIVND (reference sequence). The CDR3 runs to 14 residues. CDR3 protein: CASSIPPVNQPQHF. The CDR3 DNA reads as TGTGCCAGTAGTATTCCCCCCGTCAATCAGCCCCAGCATTTT.

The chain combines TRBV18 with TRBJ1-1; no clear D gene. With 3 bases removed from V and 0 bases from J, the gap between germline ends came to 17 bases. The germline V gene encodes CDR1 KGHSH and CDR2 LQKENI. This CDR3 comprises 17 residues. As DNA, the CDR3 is TGTGCCAGCTCACCTAGTAAGGGAGAGGGAATGAACACTGAAGCTTTCTTT. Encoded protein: CASSPSKGEGMNTEAFF.

The CDR3: CASSPGRGYSEQYF. Written as DNA, the CDR3 is TGTGCCAGCAGCCCCGGAAGGGGGTACTCCGAGCAGTACTTC. The chain joins TRBV14 to TRBJ2-7; D might be TRBD1 (6 bases). Germline V gene data show CDR1 as SGHDN and CDR2 as FVKESK. The CDR3 spans 14 residues. The ends were cut back, 4 bases at V and 6 bases at J, with 16 bases in the middle.

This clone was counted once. In nucleotides, the CDR3 is TGTGCCAGCAGTAGAAAGGGGCATGGCTACACCTTC. This encodes CASSRKGHGYTF. V usage is TRBV2 and J usage is TRBJ1-2, with D possibly TRBD1 on 5 matching bases. This CDR3 region has 12 residues. From germline, CDR1 is SNHLY and CDR2 FYNNEI. With 5 bases removed from V and 6 bases from J, the gap between germline ends came to 10 bases.

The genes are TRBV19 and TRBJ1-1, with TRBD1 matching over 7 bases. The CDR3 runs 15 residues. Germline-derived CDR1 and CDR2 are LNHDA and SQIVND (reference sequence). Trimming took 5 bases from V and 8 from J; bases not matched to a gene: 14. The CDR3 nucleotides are TGTGCCAGTAGTCCTCGTCGGAGTGCGGGACAGGAAGCTTTCTTT. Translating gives CASSPRRSAGQEAFF.

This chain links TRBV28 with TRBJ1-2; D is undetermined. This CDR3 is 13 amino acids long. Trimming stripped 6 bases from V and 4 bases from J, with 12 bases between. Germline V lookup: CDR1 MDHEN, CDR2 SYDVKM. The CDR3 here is CASSRVRVYGYTF. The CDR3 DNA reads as TGTGCCAGCAGCCGTGTCCGGGTCTATGGCTACACCTTC.

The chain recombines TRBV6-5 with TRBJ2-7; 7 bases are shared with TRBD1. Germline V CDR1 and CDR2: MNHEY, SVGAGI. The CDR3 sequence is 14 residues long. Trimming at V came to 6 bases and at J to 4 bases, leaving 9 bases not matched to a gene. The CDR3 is CASRMTGSGYEQYF. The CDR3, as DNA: TGTGCCAGCAGAATGACAGGGTCGGGATACGAGCAGTACTTC.

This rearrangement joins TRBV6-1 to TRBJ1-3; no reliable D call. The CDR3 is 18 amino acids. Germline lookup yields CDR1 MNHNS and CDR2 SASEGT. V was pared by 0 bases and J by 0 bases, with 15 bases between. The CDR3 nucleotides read TGTGCCAGCAGTGAAGCGCAGGTCGGCCTGAGCTCTGGAAACACCATATATTTT. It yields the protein CASSEAQVGLSSGNTIYF.

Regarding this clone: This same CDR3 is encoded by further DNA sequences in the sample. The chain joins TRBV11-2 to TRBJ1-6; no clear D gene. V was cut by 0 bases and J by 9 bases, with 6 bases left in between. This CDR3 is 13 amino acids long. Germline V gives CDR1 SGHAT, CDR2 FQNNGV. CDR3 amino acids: CASSLDPGSPLHF. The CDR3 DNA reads TGTGCCAGCAGCTTAGATCCAGGTTCACCCCTCCACTTT.

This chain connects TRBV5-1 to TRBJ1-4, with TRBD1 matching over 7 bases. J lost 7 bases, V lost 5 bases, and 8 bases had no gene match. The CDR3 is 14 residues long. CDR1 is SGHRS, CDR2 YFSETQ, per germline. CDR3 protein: CASSPGTEFEKLFF. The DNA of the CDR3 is TGCGCCAGCAGTCCCGGGACAGAGTTTGAAAAACTGTTTTTT.

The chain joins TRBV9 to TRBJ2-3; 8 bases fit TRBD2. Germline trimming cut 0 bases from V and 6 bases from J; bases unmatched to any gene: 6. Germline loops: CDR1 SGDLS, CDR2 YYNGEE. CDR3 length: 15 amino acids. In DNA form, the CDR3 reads TGTGCCAGCAGCGTAGTGCGGGGGGCCCAGGATACGCAGTATTTT. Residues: CASSVVRGAQDTQYF.

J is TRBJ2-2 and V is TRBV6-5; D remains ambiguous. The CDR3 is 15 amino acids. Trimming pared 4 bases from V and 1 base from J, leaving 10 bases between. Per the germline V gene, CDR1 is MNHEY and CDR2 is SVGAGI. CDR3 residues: CASSFDSLNTGELFF. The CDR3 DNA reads TGTGCCAGCAGTTTCGACTCCCTGAACACCGGGGAGCTGTTTTTT.

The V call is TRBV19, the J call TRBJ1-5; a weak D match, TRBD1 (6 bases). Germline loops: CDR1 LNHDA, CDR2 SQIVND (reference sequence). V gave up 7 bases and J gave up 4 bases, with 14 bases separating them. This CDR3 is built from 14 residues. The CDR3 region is CASTYSQGNQPQHF. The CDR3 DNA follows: TGTGCCAGTACCTATTCACAGGGAAATCAGCCCCAGCATTTT.

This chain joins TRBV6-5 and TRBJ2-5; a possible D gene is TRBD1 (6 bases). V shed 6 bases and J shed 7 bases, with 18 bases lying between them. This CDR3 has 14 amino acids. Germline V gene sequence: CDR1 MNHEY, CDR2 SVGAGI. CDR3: CASSPDRLQGTQYF. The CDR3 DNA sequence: TGTGCCAGCAGCCCGGACAGACTACAGGGGACCCAGTACTTC.

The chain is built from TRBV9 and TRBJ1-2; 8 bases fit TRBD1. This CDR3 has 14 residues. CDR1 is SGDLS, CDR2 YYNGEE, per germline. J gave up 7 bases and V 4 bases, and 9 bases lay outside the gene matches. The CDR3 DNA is TGTGCCAGCAGCCCACCCCAGGGGGCTGTTGGCTACACCTTC. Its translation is CASSPPQGAVGYTF.

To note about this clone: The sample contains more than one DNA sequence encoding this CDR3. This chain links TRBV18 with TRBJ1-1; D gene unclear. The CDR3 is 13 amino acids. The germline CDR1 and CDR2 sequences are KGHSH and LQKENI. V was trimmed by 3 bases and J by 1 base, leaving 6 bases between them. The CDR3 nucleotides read TGTGCCAGCTCACCCCGGGAGAACACTGAAGCTTTCTTT. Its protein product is CASSPRENTEAFF.